Listed here is a single TCR beta chain. The antigen is unknown. This record belongs to a study of T cell responses to AZD1222 COVID-19 vaccine. General observations from the study: In all cases, repertoires were sampled only after the peak T cell response. Seropositive AZD1222 recipients at baseline numbered only six or seven. Receipt of two AZD1222 doses was followed by a rise in Spike-specific TCR breadth and depth.

Here immunoSEQ multiplex PCR was the method, and the copy in TCRdb shows in-frame clones only, minus some. The data show fewer than 110,000 clones, nearly 90% seen once. The source material was peripheral blood, sampled 28 days after the second AZD1222 dose. The receptor comes from an adult who received the AZD1222 COVID-19 vaccine.

The CDR3 sequence is CASGLAENTEAFF. The CDR3 region has the DNA TGTGCTAGTGGTTTAGCTGAGAACACTGAAGCTTTCTTT. The chain couples TRBV12-5 to TRBJ1-1; D call uncertain. Germline V gene lookup returns CDR1 LGHNT and CDR2 FRNRAP. Trimming stripped 3 bases from V and 1 base from J, with 6 bases between. The CDR3 extends over 13 amino acids.